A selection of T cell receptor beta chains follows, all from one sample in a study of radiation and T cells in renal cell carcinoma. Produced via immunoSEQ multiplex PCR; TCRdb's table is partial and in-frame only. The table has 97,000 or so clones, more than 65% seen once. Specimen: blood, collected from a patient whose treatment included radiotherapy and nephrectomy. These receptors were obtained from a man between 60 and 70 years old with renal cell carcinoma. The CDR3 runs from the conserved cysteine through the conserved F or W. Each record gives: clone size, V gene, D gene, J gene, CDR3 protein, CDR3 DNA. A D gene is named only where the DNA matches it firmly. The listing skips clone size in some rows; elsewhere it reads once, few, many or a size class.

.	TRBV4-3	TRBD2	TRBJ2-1	CASSQGIKWRERERDEQFF	TGCGCCAGCAGCCAAGGGATAAAATGGCGGGAGAGGGAGAGGGATGAGCAGTTCTTC
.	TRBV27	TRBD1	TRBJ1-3	CASSTYRGSGNTIYF	TGTGCCAGCAGTACCTACAGGGGGTCTGGAAACACCATATATTTT
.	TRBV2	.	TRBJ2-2	CASKVERAGELFF	TGTGCCAGCAAAGTGGAGCGGGCCGGGGAGCTGTTTTTT
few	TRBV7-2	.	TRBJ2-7	CASSLFPIENEQYF	TGTGCCAGCAGCTTATTTCCCATTGAGAACGAGCAGTACTTC
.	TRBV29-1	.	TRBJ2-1	CSVETGYNEQFF	TGCAGCGTTGAAACGGGTTACAATGAGCAGTTCTTC
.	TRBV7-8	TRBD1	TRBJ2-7	CASTNSGTGGYEQYF	TGTGCCAGCACAAATTCCGGGACAGGGGGATACGAGCAGTACTTC
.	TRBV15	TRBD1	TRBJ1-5	CATSRGIWDRGAKEPQHF	TGTGCCACCAGCAGAGGGATATGGGACAGGGGGGCCAAGGAGCCCCAGCATTTT
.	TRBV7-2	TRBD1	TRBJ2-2	CASSLLGGSPNTGELFF	TGTGCCAGCAGCTTACTAGGGGGCTCTCCCAACACCGGGGAGCTGTTTTTT
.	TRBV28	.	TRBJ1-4	CASSLRGANEKLFF	TGTGCCAGCAGTCTACGGGGGGCTAATGAAAAACTGTTTTTT
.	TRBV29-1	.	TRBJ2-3	CSVRAGTQYF	TGCAGCGTTAGGGCGGGTACGCAGTATTTT
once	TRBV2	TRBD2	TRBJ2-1	CASRPAGGAYNEQFF	TGTGCCAGCAGACCCGCCGGGGGGGCCTACAATGAGCAGTTCTTC
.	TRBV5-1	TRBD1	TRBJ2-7	CASSAGQGPYEQYF	TGCGCCAGCAGCGCGGGACAGGGTCCCTACGAGCAGTACTTC
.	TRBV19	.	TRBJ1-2	CASSSLSGGYTF	TGTGCCAGTAGTAGCCTCTCGGGGGGCTACACCTTC
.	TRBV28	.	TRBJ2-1	CASSSSTGFPVDEQFF	TGTGCCAGCAGTTCCTCCACAGGGTTCCCCGTGGATGAGCAGTTCTTC
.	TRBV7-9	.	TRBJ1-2	CASSFSTGTYYGYTF	TGTGCCAGCAGCTTCTCCACGGGGACATACTATGGCTACACCTTC
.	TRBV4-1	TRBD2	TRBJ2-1	CASSQEGTGGSDEQFF	TGCGCCAGCAGCCAAGAGGGGACGGGAGGGTCCGATGAGCAGTTCTTC
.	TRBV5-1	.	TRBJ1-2	CASSSSSVANYGYTF	TGCGCCAGCAGCTCCAGTTCAGTAGCTAACTATGGCTACACCTTC
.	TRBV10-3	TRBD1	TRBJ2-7	CAISVDRDYEQYF	TGTGCCATCAGTGTGGACAGGGACTACGAGCAGTACTTC
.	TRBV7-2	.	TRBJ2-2	CASSLAGGANTGELFF	TGTGCCAGCAGCTTAGCGGGCGGGGCGAACACCGGGGAGCTGTTTTTT
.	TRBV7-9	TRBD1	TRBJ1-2	CASSLRDRTPNYGYTF	TGTGCCAGCAGCTTGAGGGACAGGACCCCTAACTATGGCTACACCTTC
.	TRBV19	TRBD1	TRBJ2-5	CASTDGTGRQETQYF	TGTGCCAGTACCGACGGGACAGGGAGGCAAGAGACCCAGTACTTC
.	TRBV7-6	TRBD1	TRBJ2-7	CASSLAGQGSIEQYF	TGTGCCAGCAGCCTCGCCGGACAGGGGAGCATCGAGCAGTACTTC
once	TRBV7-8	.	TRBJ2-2	CASSFGGVTGELFF	TGTGCCAGCAGCTTCGGAGGGGTCACCGGGGAGCTGTTTTTT
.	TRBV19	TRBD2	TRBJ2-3	CAKKYPRASGQTDTQYF	TGTGCAAAAAAGTATCCACGGGCTAGCGGGCAGACAGATACGCAGTATTTT
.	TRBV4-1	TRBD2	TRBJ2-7	CASSRGLAGPSSYEQYF	TGCGCCAGCAGCCGCGGACTAGCGGGCCCGAGCTCCTACGAGCAGTACTTC
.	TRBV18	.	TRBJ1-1	CASSPERVNTEAFF	TGTGCCAGCTCACCGGAGAGGGTAAACACTGAAGCTTTCTTT
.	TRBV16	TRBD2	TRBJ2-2	CASSQSRGSGELFF	TGTGCCAGCAGCCAATCGCGGGGGAGCGGGGAGCTGTTTTTT
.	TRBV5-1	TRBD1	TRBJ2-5	CASSLRQGDETQYF	TGCGCCAGCAGCTTGAGACAGGGTGATGAGACCCAGTACTTC
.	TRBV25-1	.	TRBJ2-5	CASSVRQETQYF	TGTGCCAGCAGTGTAAGGCAAGAGACCCAGTACTTC
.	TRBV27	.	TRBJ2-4	CASSLSFGGNIQYF	TGTGCCAGCAGTTTATCATTTGGTGGAAACATTCAGTACTTC
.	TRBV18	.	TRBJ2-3	CASSPLWGVGADTQYF	TGTGCCAGCTCACCCCTTTGGGGAGTTGGCGCAGATACGCAGTATTTT
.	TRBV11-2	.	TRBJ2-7	CASSPRSMGYEQYF	TGTGCCAGCAGCCCCCGTAGCATGGGTTACGAGCAGTACTTC
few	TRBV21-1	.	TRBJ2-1	CASTKEGSGRVGYNEQFF	TGTGCCAGCACCAAGGAGGGTAGCGGGAGGGTGGGATACAATGAGCAGTTCTTC
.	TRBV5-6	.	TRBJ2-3	CASSLLGPLGDTQYF	TGTGCCAGCAGCTTGCTTGGCCCCTTAGGAGATACGCAGTATTTT
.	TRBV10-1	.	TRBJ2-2	CASSESGGPGELFF	TGCGCCAGCAGTGAGTCGGGAGGCCCCGGGGAGCTGTTTTTT
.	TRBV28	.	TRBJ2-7	CASSLYIAGQGYEQYF	TGTGCCAGCAGTCTCTACATAGCGGGACAGGGCTACGAGCAGTACTTC
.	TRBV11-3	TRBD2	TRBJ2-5	CASSSSSGDQETQYF	TGTGCCAGCAGCTCATCTAGCGGGGACCAAGAGACCCAGTACTTC
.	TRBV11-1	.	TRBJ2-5	CASSRPRRGETQYF	TGTGCCAGCAGCCGTCCAAGGCGGGGAGAGACCCAGTACTTC
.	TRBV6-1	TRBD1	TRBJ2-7	CASSPGQVVYEQYF	TGTGCCAGCTCCCCGGGACAGGTGGTCTACGAGCAGTACTTC
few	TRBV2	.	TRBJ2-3	CASSDWTDTQYF	TGTGCCAGCAGTGACTGGACTGATACGCAGTATTTT
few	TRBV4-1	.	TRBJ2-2	CASSLLIGGLSTGELFF	TGCGCCAGCAGCCTCTTGATAGGTGGTCTGAGCACCGGGGAGCTGTTTTTT
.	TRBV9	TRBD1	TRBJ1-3	CASSVQGAGNTIYF	TGTGCCAGCAGCGTACAGGGGGCTGGAAACACCATATATTTT
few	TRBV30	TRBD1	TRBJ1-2	CAWSSGTEDGYTF	TGTGCCTGGAGTTCCGGGACAGAAGACGGCTACACCTTC
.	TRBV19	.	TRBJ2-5	CASSIRGLDRETQYF	TGTGCCAGTAGTATCCGGGGTCTGGATCGGGAGACCCAGTACTTC
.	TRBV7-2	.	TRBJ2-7	CASSPLGRDREQYF	TGTGCCAGCAGCCCTCTAGGGCGAGACCGCGAGCAGTACTTC
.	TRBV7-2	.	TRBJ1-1	CASSSQKHTEAFF	TGTGCCAGCAGCTCACAAAAACACACTGAAGCTTTCTTT
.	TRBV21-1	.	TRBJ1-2	CASSKEEKGEDYGYTF	TGTGCCAGCAGCAAAGAGGAGAAAGGCGAGGACTATGGCTACACCTTC
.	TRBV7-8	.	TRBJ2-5	CASSLSQAQETQYF	TGTGCCAGCAGCTTATCACAGGCACAAGAGACCCAGTACTTC
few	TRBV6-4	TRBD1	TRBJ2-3	CASSDSQGATDTQYF	TGTGCCAGCAGTGACTCGCAGGGGGCCACAGATACGCAGTATTTT